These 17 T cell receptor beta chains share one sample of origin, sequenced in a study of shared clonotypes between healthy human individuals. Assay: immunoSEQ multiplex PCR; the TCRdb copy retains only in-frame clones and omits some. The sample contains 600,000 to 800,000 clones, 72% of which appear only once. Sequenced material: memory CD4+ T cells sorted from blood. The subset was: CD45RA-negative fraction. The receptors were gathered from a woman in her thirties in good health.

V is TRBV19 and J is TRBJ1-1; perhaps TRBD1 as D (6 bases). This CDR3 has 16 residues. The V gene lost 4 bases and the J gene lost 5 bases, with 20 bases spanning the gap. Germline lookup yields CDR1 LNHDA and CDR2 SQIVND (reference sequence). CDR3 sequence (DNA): TGTGCCAGTAGTAGTTCGCAGGGGCGAGTCGGTACTGAAGCTTTCTTT. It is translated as CASSSSQGRVGTEAFF.

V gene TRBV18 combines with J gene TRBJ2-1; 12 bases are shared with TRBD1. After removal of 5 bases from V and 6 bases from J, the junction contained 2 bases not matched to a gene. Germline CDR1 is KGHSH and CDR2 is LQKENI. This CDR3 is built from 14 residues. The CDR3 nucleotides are TGTGCCAGCTCAGGGGGACAGGGGGCCAATGAGCAGTTCTTC. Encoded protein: CASSGGQGANEQFF. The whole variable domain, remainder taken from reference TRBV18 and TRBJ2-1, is NAGVMQNPRHLVRRRGQEARLRCSPMKGHSHVYWYRQLPEEGLKFMVYLQKENIIDESGMPKERFSAEFPKEGPSILRIQQVVRGDSAAYFCASSGGQGANEQFFGPGTRLTVL.

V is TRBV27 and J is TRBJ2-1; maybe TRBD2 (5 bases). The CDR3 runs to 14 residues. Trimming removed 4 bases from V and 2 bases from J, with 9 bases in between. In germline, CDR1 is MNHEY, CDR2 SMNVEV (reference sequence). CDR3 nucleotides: TGTGCCAGCAGTTCCAGCGGCGCCTACAATGAGCAGTTCTTC. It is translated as CASSSSGAYNEQFF.

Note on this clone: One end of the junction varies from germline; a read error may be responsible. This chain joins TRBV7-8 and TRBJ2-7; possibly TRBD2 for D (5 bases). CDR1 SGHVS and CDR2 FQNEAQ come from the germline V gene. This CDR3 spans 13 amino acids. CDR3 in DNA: TGTGCCGGCAGAGAGAGGGCCCACTACGAGCAGTACTTC. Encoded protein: CAGRERAHYEQYF.

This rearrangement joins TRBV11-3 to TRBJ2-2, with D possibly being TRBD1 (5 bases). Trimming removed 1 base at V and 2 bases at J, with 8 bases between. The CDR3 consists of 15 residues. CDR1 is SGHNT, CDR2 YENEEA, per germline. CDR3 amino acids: CASSLGQLNTGELFF. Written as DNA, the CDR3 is TGTGCCAGCAGCTTAGGACAGCTTAACACCGGGGAGCTGTTTTTT. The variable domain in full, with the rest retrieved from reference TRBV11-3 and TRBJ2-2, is EAGVVQSPRYKIIEKKQPVAFWCNPISGHNTLYWYLQNLGQGPELLIRYENEEAVDDSQLPKDRFSAERLKGVDSTLKIQPAELGDSAVYLCASSLGQLNTGELFFGEGSRLTVL.

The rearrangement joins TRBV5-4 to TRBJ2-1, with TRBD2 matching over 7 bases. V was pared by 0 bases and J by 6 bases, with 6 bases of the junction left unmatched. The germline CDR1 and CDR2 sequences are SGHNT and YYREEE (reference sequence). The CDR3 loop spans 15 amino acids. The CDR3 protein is CASSLAGGRANEQFF. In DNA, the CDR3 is TGTGCCAGCAGCTTGGCGGGTGGGAGGGCCAATGAGCAGTTCTTC.

The CDR3 nucleotides are TGTGCCAGCACGCTAGCGGGTTCTGAGCAGTTCTTC. Protein: CASTLAGSEQFF. This chain connects TRBV2 to TRBJ2-1, with TRBD2 identical over 8 bases. V lost 7 bases and J lost 9; bases outside the gene matches: 5. The germline gives CDR1 SNHLY, CDR2 FYNNEI. The CDR3 extends over 12 amino acids.

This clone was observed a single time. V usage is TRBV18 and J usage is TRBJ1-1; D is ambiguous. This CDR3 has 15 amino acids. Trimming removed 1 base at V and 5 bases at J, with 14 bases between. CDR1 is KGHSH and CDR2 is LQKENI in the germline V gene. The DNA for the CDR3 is TGTGCCAGCTCACCACGCACCCAAAAGAAGACTGAAGCTTTCTTT. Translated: CASSPRTQKKTEAFF.

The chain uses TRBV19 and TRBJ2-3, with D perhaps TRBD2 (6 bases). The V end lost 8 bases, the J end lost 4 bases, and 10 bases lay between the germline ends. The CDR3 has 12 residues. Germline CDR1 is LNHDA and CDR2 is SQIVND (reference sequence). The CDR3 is CASLGTSDTQYF. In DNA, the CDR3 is TGTGCCAGTTTAGGGACTTCAGATACGCAGTATTTT. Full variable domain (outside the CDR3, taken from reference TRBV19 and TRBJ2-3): DGGITQSPKYLFRKEGQNVTLSCEQNLNHDAMYWYRQDPGQGLRLIYYSQIVNDFQKGDIAEGYSVSREKKESFPLTVTSAQKNPTAFYLCASLGTSDTQYFGPGTRLTVL.

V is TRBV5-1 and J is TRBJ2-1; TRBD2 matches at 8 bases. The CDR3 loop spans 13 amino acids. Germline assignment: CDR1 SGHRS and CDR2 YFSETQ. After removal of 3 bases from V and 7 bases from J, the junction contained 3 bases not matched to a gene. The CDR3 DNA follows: TGCGCCAGCAGCTCCCCGGGGGGGAATGAGCAGTTCTTC. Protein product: CASSSPGGNEQFF.

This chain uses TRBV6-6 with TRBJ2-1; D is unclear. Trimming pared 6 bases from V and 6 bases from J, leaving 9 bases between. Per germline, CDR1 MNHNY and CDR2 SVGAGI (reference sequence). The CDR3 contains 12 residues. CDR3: CASRGDRNEQFF. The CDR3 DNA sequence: TGTGCCAGCAGGGGCGACCGCAATGAGCAGTTCTTC.

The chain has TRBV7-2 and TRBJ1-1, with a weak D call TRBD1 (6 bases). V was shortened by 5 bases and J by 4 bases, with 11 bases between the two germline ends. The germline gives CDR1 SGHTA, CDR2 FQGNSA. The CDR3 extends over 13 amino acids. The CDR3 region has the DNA TGTGCCAGCAGCACACGGACAGTCACTGAAGCTTTCTTT. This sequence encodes CASSTRTVTEAFF.

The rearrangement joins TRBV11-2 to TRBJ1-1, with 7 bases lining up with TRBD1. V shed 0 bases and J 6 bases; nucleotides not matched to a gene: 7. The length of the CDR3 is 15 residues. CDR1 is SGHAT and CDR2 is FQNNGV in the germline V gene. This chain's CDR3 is CASSLDDRVFPEAFF. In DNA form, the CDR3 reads TGTGCCAGCAGCTTAGATGACAGGGTGTTCCCTGAAGCTTTCTTT.

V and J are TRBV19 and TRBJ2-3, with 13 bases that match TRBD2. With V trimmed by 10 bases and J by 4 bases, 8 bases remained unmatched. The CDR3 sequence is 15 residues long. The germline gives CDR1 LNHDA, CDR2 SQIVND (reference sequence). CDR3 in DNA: TGTGCCACCGCCGCGGGACTAGCGGGATCAGATACGCAGTATTTT. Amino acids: CATAAGLAGSDTQYF.

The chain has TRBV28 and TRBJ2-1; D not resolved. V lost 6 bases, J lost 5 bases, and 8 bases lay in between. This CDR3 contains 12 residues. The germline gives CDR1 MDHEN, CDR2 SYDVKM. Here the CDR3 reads CASRRLNNEQFF. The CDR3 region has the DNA TGTGCCAGCAGGAGACTGAACAATGAGCAGTTCTTC.

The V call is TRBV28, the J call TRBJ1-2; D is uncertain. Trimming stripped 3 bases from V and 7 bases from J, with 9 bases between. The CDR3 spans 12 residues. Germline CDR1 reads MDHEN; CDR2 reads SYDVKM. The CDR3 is CASSFITAGYTF. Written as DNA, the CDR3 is TGTGCCAGCAGTTTTATAACAGCTGGCTACACCTTC.

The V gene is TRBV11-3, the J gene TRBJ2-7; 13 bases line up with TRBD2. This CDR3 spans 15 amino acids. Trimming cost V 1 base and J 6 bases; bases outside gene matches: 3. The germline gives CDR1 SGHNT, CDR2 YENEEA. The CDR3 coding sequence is TGTGCCAGCAGCTTAGGAACTAGCGGGAGGGCCGAGCAGTACTTC. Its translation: CASSLGTSGRAEQYF.